This TCR beta chain was documented in a study of T cells in localized non-small cell lung cancer. Findings and limits, study-wide: Longer overall survival was associated with a higher density of T cells in the blood. Exceeding tumor, uninvolved adjacent lung had the highest T cell clonality. Sequencing was restricted to one tumor region; therefore, heterogeneity remains possible. A median of about 58 of the top 100 tumor clones appeared in adjacent lung, which was paired and uninvolved.

Measured with immunoSEQ multiplex PCR; TCRdb has only the in-frame clones, and not every one. The sample has fewer than 25,000 clones; around nine tenths are singletons. Note on this clone: Its antigen is not identified.

The CDR3 loop spans 16 amino acids. Trimming cost V 9 bases and J 1 base, with 19 bases left between them. Germline V lookup: CDR1 SNHLY, CDR2 FYNNEI. V and J are TRBV2 and TRBJ2-1, with a tentative D call TRBD1 (8 bases). The clonotype originates from a woman aged 35 to 75 with stage I lung adenocarcinoma. The source was peripheral blood, collected before any cancer treatment. The CDR3 DNA reads as TGTGCCAGTCAGCAACAGGGGGGGTCTTCCTACAATGAGCAGTTCTTC. Translating gives CASQQQGGSSYNEQFF.